Sequencing of this T cell receptor beta chain was carried out in a study of T cell responses to AZD1222 COVID-19 vaccine. Regarding the study as a whole: Repertoire sampling occurred only after the peak T cell response.

TCRdb keeps only in-frame clones here, not all; method: immunoSEQ multiplex PCR. The table shows about 120,000 clones, with 70% to 90% occurring only once. As for this clone: Antigen: not known.

V dropped 4 bases and J dropped 2; count of bases not matched to a gene: 4. This CDR3 has 15 amino acids. Per germline, CDR1 SGHTS and CDR2 YDEGEE. This sequence joins TRBV5-8 and TRBJ2-5; 11 bases match TRBD2. The input for sequencing was peripheral blood, taken on day 0 of AZD1222 vaccination. The sequence was obtained from an adult in good health. In DNA form, the CDR3 reads TGTGCCAGCAGCCCCGGACTAGCGGGTCAAGAGACCCAGTACTTC. This codes for CASSPGLAGQETQYF.